This entry features one T cell receptor (beta chain) sequence. This clone was seen only once. Its antigen is currently not known. Per-nucleotide qualities are absent, and no much larger clonotype sits a single base away. The sample contains more than one DNA sequence encoding this CDR3. In this study, focal radiation therapy paired with CTLA-4 blockade (ipilimumab) was tested in patients who had chemo-refractory metastatic non-small-cell lung cancer. The library was generated by the immunoSEQ multiplex PCR assay. TCRdb provides this immuneACCESS table in a form limited to in-frame rearrangements. Some clones are lacking; in checked studies, under half of them reflect an unresolved V gene, and why the rest are absent is not known. The sample yields roughly 98,000 clones; around four fifths were counted once. Of the sample, around 3.7% is held by the ten largest clones. The data were obtained in a study of radiotherapy plus CTLA-4 blockade in lung cancer (dated 2018 in TCRdb). Background for the entire study: Among enrolled patients, 15% to 20% had an objective response and 30% to 40% reached disease control. Broader findings and caveats from the paper: After treatment with radiotherapy and ipilimumab, TCR clones that originated in tumors expanded in peripheral blood. Increased serum interferon-beta after radiation, together with early dynamic changes in blood T cell clones, were reported to be the strongest predictors of response.

The CDR3 measures 14 amino acids from cysteine to phenylalanine. Only the CDR3 DNA is retained, 42 bases long and in frame from the first base. In the germline V gene (reference sequence), CDR1 corresponds to MNHNY and CDR2 to SVGAGI. V is trimmed back by 5 bases and J by 7 bases, and the junction contains 7 bases that no gene match accounts for. The source was peripheral blood, collected from a patient treated with radiotherapy plus ipilimumab. The receptor was isolated from a human donor with non-small cell lung cancer who had a partial response to radiotherapy plus ipilimumab. The chain joins TRBV6-6 to TRBJ1-5; TRBD1 aligns with 8 central bases. Read as DNA, the sequence is TGTGCCAGCAGTCCCGACAGGGGACTACAGCCCCAGCATTTT. This translates into CASSPDRGLQPQHF.